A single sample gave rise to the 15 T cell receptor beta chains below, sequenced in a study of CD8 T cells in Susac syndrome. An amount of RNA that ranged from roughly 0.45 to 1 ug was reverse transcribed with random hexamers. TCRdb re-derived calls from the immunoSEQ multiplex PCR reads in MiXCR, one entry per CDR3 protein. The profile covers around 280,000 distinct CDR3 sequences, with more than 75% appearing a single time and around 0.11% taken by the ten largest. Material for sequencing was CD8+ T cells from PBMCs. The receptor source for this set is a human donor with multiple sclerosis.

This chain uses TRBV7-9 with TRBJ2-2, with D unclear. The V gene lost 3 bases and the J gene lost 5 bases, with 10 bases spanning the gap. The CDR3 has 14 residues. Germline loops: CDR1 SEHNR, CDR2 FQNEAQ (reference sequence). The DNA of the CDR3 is TGTGCCAGCAGCTTCACCTCCCGTACCGGGGAGCTGTTTTTT. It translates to CASSFTSRTGELFF.

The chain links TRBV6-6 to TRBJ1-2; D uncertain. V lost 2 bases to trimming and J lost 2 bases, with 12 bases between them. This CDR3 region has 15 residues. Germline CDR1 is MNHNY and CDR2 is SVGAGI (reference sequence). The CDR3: CASSYGATPNYGYTF. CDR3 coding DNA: TGTGCCAGCAGTTACGGAGCGACCCCAAACTATGGCTACACCTTC.

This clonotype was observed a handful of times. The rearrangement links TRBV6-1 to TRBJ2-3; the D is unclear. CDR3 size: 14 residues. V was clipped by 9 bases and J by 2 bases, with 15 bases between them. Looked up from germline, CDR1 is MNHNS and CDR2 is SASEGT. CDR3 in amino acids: CASDGRGPTDTQYF. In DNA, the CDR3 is TGTGCCAGTGATGGGCGCGGACCCACAGATACGCAGTATTTT.

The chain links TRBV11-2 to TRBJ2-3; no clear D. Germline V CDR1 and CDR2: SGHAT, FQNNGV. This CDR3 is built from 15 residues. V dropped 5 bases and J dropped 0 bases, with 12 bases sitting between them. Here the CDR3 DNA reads TGTGCCAGCAGCCCATGGACGGCTAGCACAGATACGCAGTATTTT. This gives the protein CASSPWTASTDTQYF.

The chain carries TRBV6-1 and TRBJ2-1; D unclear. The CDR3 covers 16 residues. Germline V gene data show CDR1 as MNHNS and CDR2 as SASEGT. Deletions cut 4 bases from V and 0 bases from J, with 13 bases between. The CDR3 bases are TGTGCCAGCAGTGGCCCCGGGCTAAGCTCCTACAATGAGCAGTTCTTC. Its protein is CASSGPGLSSYNEQFF.

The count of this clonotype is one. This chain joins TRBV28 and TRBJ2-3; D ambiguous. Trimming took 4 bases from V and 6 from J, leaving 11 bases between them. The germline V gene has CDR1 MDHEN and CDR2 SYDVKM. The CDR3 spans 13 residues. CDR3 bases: TGTGCCAGCAGTTCAACCGGACGGGATACGCAGTATTTT. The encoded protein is CASSSTGRDTQYF.

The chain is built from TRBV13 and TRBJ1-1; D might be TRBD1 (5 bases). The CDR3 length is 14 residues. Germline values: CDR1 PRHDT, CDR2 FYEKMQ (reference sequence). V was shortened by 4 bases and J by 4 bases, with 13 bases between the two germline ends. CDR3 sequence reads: CASSYSRDATEAFF. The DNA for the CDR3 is TGTGCCAGCAGCTATTCCCGGGACGCCACTGAAGCTTTCTTT. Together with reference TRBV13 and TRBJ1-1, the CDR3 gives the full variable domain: AAGVIQSPRHLIKEKRETATLKCYPIPRHDTVYWYQQGPGQDPQFLISFYEKMQSDKGSIPDRFSAQQFSDYHSELNMSSLELGDSALYFCASSYSRDATEAFFGQGTRLTVV.

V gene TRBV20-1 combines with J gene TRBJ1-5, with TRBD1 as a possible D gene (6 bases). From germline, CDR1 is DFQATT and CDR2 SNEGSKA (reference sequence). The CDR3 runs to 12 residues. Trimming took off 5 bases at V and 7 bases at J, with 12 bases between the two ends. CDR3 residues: CSALEGEQPQHF. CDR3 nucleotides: TGCAGTGCTTTGGAGGGGGAACAGCCCCAGCATTTT.

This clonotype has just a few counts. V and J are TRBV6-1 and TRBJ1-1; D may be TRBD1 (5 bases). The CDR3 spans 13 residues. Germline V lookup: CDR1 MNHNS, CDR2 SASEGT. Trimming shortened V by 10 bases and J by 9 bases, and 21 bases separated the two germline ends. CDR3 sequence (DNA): TGTGCCACCAGAAAAACAGGAGTCTCGAAAGCTTTCTTT. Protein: CATRKTGVSKAFF.

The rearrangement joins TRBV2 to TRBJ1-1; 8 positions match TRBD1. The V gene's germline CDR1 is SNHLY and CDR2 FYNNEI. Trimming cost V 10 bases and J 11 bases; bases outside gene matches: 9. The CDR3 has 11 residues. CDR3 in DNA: TGTGCCACCCGGACAGGGAGGAATGCTTTCTTT. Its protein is CATRTGRNAFF.

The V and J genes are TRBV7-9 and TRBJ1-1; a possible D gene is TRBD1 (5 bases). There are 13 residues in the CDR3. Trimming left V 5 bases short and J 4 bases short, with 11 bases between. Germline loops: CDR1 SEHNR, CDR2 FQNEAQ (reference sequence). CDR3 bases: TGTGCCAGCAGCCTAGGGGATCTCACTGAAGCTTTCTTT. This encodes CASSLGDLTEAFF. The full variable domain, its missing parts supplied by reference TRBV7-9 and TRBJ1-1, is DTGVSQNPRHKITKRGQNVTFRCDPISEHNRLYWYRQTLGQGPEFLTYFQNEAQLEKSRLLSDRFSAERPKGSFSTLEIQRTEQGDSAMYLCASSLGDLTEAFFGQGTRLTVV.

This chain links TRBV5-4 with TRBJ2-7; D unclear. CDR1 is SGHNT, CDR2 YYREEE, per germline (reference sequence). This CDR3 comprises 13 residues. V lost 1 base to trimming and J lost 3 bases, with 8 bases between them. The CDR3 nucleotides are TGTGCCAGCAGCTTGTACGGTTACTACGAGCAGTACTTC. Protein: CASSLYGYYEQYF.

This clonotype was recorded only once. The CDR3 is CASSSSGQPQHF. The CDR3, as DNA: TGTGCCAGCAGTTCTTCCGGTCAGCCCCAGCATTTT. V is TRBV27 and J is TRBJ1-5; D remains unclear. The V end was cut by 4 bases, the J end by 6 bases, with 7 bases between. Germline CDR1 MNHEY, CDR2 SMNVEV (reference sequence). This CDR3 contains 12 residues.

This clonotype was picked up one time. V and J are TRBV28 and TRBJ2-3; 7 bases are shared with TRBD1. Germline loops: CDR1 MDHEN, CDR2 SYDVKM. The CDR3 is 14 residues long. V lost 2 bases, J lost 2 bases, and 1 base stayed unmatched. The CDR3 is CASSLTGATDTQYF. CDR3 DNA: TGTGCCAGCAGTTTAACAGGGGCCACAGATACGCAGTATTTT.

The CDR3 loop is CASSREDRAVDGYTF. In nucleotides, the CDR3 is TGTGCCAGCAGCCGAGAGGACAGGGCAGTTGATGGCTACACCTTC. This chain joins TRBV28 and TRBJ1-2; 8 bases map to TRBD1. The CDR3 spans 15 residues. The J segment lost 6 bases and the V segment lost 6 bases, leaving 12 bases of the junction unmatched. Germline-derived CDR1 and CDR2 are MDHEN and SYDVKM.